Listed below are T cell receptor beta chains from one sample, sequenced in a study of beta chain features in type 1 diabetes. Assay: immunoSEQ multiplex PCR; the TCRdb copy retains only in-frame clones and omits some. The sample holds 350,000 or so clones, roughly 21% seen once. The specimen sequenced was naive CD4+ T cells from blood. These receptor sequences come from a woman aged 18-30 years in good health. CDR3s include the opening cysteine and the closing phenylalanine or tryptophan. Expanded clones are given a class, and other clones once, few, many or no size at all.

clone_size: NA; j_call: TRBJ2-2; v_call: TRBV4-2; cdr3_aa: CASSQDYSSGELFF
clone_size: NA; j_call: TRBJ2-7; v_call: TRBV25-1; cdr3_aa: CASSGTGGSYEQYF
clone_size: NA; j_call: TRBJ2-3; v_call: TRBV7-2; cdr3_aa: CASSLVVTDTQYF
clone_size: NA; j_call: TRBJ1-2; v_call: TRBV30; cdr3_aa: CAWIQGGYGYTF
clone_size: few; j_call: TRBJ2-7; v_call: TRBV7-2; cdr3_aa: CASSWTSGSPGYEQYF
clone_size: NA; j_call: TRBJ1-1; v_call: TRBV18; cdr3_aa: CASSRGTNTEAFF
clone_size: few; j_call: TRBJ2-5; v_call: TRBV18; cdr3_aa: CASSPGQTGQGAQYF
clone_size: NA; j_call: TRBJ2-7; v_call: TRBV7-2; cdr3_aa: CASSLLGAYEQYF
clone_size: NA; j_call: TRBJ2-5; v_call: TRBV2; cdr3_aa: CASRKGTEQETQYF
clone_size: few; j_call: TRBJ2-1; v_call: TRBV5-4; cdr3_aa: CASSTGGVSYNEQFF
clone_size: NA; j_call: TRBJ2-3; v_call: TRBV5-6; cdr3_aa: CASSLGQGASGTDTQYF
clone_size: few; j_call: TRBJ2-7; v_call: TRBV7-6; cdr3_aa: CASSLVPGSDEQYF
clone_size: NA; j_call: TRBJ2-7; v_call: TRBV7-9; cdr3_aa: CASSRRDEQYF
clone_size: few; j_call: TRBJ2-5; v_call: TRBV5-1; cdr3_aa: CASSSSLAGETQYF
clone_size: few; j_call: TRBJ1-4; v_call: TRBV5-1; cdr3_aa: CASSLVGRRTSNEKLFF
clone_size: NA; j_call: TRBJ2-7; v_call: TRBV18; cdr3_aa: CASSPKQGAGYEQYF
clone_size: few; j_call: TRBJ2-1; v_call: TRBV7-2; cdr3_aa: CASSARGREQFF
clone_size: few; j_call: TRBJ2-5; v_call: TRBV9; cdr3_aa: CASSGGQVRETQYF
clone_size: few; j_call: TRBJ2-1; v_call: TRBV4-1; cdr3_aa: CASSQDRFSSGRAGNEQFF
clone_size: few; j_call: TRBJ2-3; v_call: TRBV21-1; cdr3_aa: CASSIPGQGHF
clone_size: NA; j_call: TRBJ2-4; v_call: TRBV2; cdr3_aa: CASSEGEGDRGYF
clone_size: NA; j_call: TRBJ1-2; v_call: TRBV4-1; cdr3_aa: CASSRTGSNYGYTF
clone_size: NA; j_call: TRBJ2-1; v_call: TRBV7-9; cdr3_aa: CASSITTATGYNEQFF
clone_size: few; j_call: TRBJ2-3; v_call: TRBV5-1; cdr3_aa: CASSFRLSDTQYF
clone_size: NA; j_call: TRBJ2-1; v_call: TRBV29-1; cdr3_aa: CSVGGGQGLDEQFF
clone_size: NA; j_call: TRBJ2-7; v_call: TRBV5-1; cdr3_aa: CASSLDAGGREQYF
clone_size: NA; j_call: TRBJ2-1; v_call: TRBV29-1; cdr3_aa: CSVEDLRLGLAGVEQFF
clone_size: few; j_call: TRBJ1-5; v_call: TRBV14; cdr3_aa: CASSQGQNLNQPQHF
clone_size: few; j_call: TRBJ2-3; v_call: TRBV30; cdr3_aa: CAWGLSLTDTQYF
clone_size: few; j_call: TRBJ1-5; v_call: TRBV4-3; cdr3_aa: CASSQEYRLVQPQHF
clone_size: NA; j_call: TRBJ1-5; v_call: TRBV18; cdr3_aa: CASSPTPDSYNQPQHF
clone_size: few; j_call: TRBJ2-7; v_call: TRBV4-1; cdr3_aa: CASSLIRTSGPLYEQYF
clone_size: NA; j_call: TRBJ2-1; v_call: TRBV30; cdr3_aa: CAWSVQKQEQFF
clone_size: few; j_call: TRBJ2-5; v_call: TRBV9; cdr3_aa: CASSGSSGVVETQYF
clone_size: NA; j_call: TRBJ2-5; v_call: TRBV27; cdr3_aa: CASSFGSAETQYF
clone_size: few; j_call: TRBJ1-2; v_call: TRBV29-1; cdr3_aa: CSVVRRDANYGYTF
clone_size: NA; j_call: TRBJ1-2; v_call: TRBV6-5; cdr3_aa: CASSQALSSGYTF
clone_size: NA; j_call: TRBJ2-1; v_call: TRBV4-1; cdr3_aa: CASSQGTSGSGYEQFF
clone_size: NA; j_call: TRBJ1-4; v_call: TRBV30; cdr3_aa: CAWNPPTAGTNEKLFF
clone_size: NA; j_call: TRBJ2-7; v_call: TRBV7-9; cdr3_aa: CASSLRATGTYEQYF
clone_size: few; j_call: TRBJ1-1; v_call: TRBV6-6; cdr3_aa: CASSYTENTEAFF
clone_size: few; j_call: TRBJ2-5; v_call: TRBV18; cdr3_aa: CASSPLAPQETQYF
clone_size: few; j_call: TRBJ2-1; v_call: TRBV18; cdr3_aa: CASSPPGGYEQFF
clone_size: NA; j_call: TRBJ2-5; v_call: TRBV7-2; cdr3_aa: CASSLQGKETQYF
clone_size: NA; j_call: TRBJ2-1; v_call: TRBV30; cdr3_aa: CAWGGASPRLGQFF
clone_size: NA; j_call: TRBJ1-6; v_call: TRBV19; cdr3_aa: CASSTRQYNSPLHF
clone_size: NA; j_call: TRBJ2-5; v_call: TRBV5-4; cdr3_aa: CASSPGLRGEETQYF
clone_size: few; j_call: TRBJ1-6; v_call: TRBV6-6; cdr3_aa: CASSRTGTIYNSPLHF
clone_size: NA; j_call: TRBJ2-2; v_call: TRBV30; cdr3_aa: CAWSVQSGELFF
clone_size: NA; j_call: TRBJ1-5; v_call: TRBV4-1; cdr3_aa: CASSQGGAYGNQPQHF
clone_size: NA; j_call: TRBJ2-1; v_call: TRBV5-1; cdr3_aa: CASSLVKGAHEQFF
clone_size: NA; j_call: TRBJ2-5; v_call: TRBV7-9; cdr3_aa: CASRRTSGTQETQYF
clone_size: NA; j_call: TRBJ1-6; v_call: TRBV18; cdr3_aa: CASSPGTSNNSPLHF
clone_size: few; j_call: TRBJ2-7; v_call: TRBV18; cdr3_aa: CASSPRDSALEQYF